The rows below give T cell receptor beta chains drawn from one sample of a study of T cell responses to AZD1222 COVID-19 vaccine. Assay: immunoSEQ multiplex PCR; the TCRdb copy retains only in-frame clones and omits some. The sample yields about 180,000 clones, 87% seen once. The sample consisted of peripheral blood, taken on day 0 of AZD1222 vaccination. Source of these receptors: an adult in good health. The CDR3 runs from the conserved cysteine through the conserved F or W. The order of the fields is D gene, J gene, V gene, CDR3 protein. A D gene is named only where the DNA matches it firmly.

- TRBJ1-2 TRBV24-1 CATSGGQLYGYTF
- TRBJ2-1 TRBV5-1 CASSPTGYSYNEQFF
- TRBJ2-1 TRBV27 CASTPHGGGEQFF
- TRBJ2-7 TRBV4-1 CASSQGAGFAPYEQYF
TRBD2 TRBJ2-7 TRBV20-1 CSARTPGGDF
- TRBJ1-2 TRBV28 CASSFLTLYGYTF
- TRBJ2-1 TRBV11-3 CASSLDGTPGRFNNEQFF
- TRBJ2-2 TRBV7-2 CASSLVTAGELFF
TRBD1 TRBJ1-5 TRBV6-5 CASRRDRGLNQPQHF
- TRBJ1-3 TRBV7-2 CASSFAGNTIYF
- TRBJ2-2 TRBV24-1 CATSLGAGELFF
- TRBJ2-6 TRBV18 CASSPAPGANVLTF
TRBD1 TRBJ1-1 TRBV18 CASSLSTGRTEAFF
TRBD2 TRBJ2-3 TRBV4-2 CASSPLAGGRNTDTQYF
- TRBJ1-5 TRBV18 CASSLDSNQPQHF
- TRBJ1-1 TRBV6-1 CASSEARGLRGTEAFF
- TRBJ2-1 TRBV20-1 CSAWMNEQFF
- TRBJ1-2 TRBV5-1 CASSVQEGWGYTF
- TRBJ1-1 TRBV19 CATLWGPEAFF
- TRBJ2-3 TRBV19 CASSIYGPPRGDTQYF
TRBD2 TRBJ2-2 TRBV2 CASSERSSGSGELFF
- TRBJ2-3 TRBV12-3/TRBV12-4 CASRRTYRREYF
- TRBJ1-1 TRBV12-5 CASGPRGGLTEAFF
- TRBJ1-2 TRBV6-5 CASSYSKISNYGYTF